These T cell receptor beta chains were read from a single sample in a study of PD-L1 blockade in urothelial cancer. Assay used: immunoSEQ multiplex PCR; TCRdb lists only in-frame clones, some missing. The profile shows more than 65,000 clones, 87% of them singletons. The sample was PBMCs, taken around atezolizumab (anti-PD-L1) treatment. The receptor set was obtained from a woman in her 70s with urothelial cancer. CDR3s include the opening cysteine and the closing phenylalanine or tryptophan. A D gene is named only where the DNA matches it firmly. Size values are once, few and many counts, or a class for expanded clones, and some rows have none.

J: TRBJ2-5
D: TRBD2
size: NA
V: TRBV7-2
length: 16
DNA: TGTGCCAGCAGCTCACTCGGGGGGGCTAGGTTTGAGACCCAGTACTTC
CDR3: CASSSLGGARFETQYF

J: TRBJ2-3
D: TRBD1
size: NA
V: TRBV6-1
length: 14
DNA: TGTGCCACTAGGAGGGACAGGGCCACAGATACGCAGTATTTT
CDR3: CATRRDRATDTQYF

J: TRBJ2-3
D: TRBD2
size: NA
V: TRBV4-2
length: 14
DNA: TGTGCCAGCAGCCAAGGACTAGCGGGGGATACGCAGTATTTT
CDR3: CASSQGLAGDTQYF

J: TRBJ2-5
D: TRBD1
size: NA
V: TRBV5-1
length: 13
DNA: TGCGCCAGCAGGGATGGGACAGAAGAGACCCAGTACTTC
CDR3: CASRDGTEETQYF

J: TRBJ2-7
D: NA
size: NA
V: TRBV18
length: 14
DNA: TGTGCCAGCTCACCAAACAGTGCCTCCTACGAGCAGTACTTC
CDR3: CASSPNSASYEQYF

J: TRBJ2-7
D: TRBD1
size: NA
V: TRBV5-1
length: 17
DNA: TGCGCCAGCAGCTTGGAATGGGGGACAGCGAGCTCCTACGAGCAGTACTTC
CDR3: CASSLEWGTASSYEQYF

J: TRBJ2-1
D: TRBD2
size: few
V: TRBV2
length: 23
DNA: TGTGCCAGCAGTGCCTTGGGACTAGCGGGCGGGGAAGAGCTCCTAAATAACTACAATGAGCAGTTCTTC
CDR3: CASSALGLAGGEELLNNYNEQFF

J: TRBJ2-3
D: NA
size: NA
V: TRBV9
length: 19
DNA: TGTGCCAGCAGCGTAAACGACCCGACGGCAGGCTTTAGCACAGATACGCAGTATTTT
CDR3: CASSVNDPTAGFSTDTQYF

J: TRBJ2-3
D: TRBD2
size: NA
V: TRBV6-7
length: 17
DNA: TGTGCCTGCGACAATCGGCTAGCGGGACCAAGCACAGATACGCAGTATTTT
CDR3: CACDNRLAGPSTDTQYF

J: TRBJ1-1
D: NA
size: NA
V: TRBV18
length: 16
DNA: TGTGCCAGCTCACCCCGGGACATAGGTTTGAACACTGAAGCTTTCTTT
CDR3: CASSPRDIGLNTEAFF

J: TRBJ2-1
D: NA
size: NA
V: TRBV18
length: 15
DNA: TGTGCCAGCTCACCACGGACTGGCTCCTACAATGAGCAGTTCTTC
CDR3: CASSPRTGSYNEQFF

J: TRBJ1-1
D: TRBD1
size: NA
V: TRBV12-5
length: 17
DNA: TGTGCTAGTGGTTTGGGGGGGACAGGGCGAAAGAACACTGAAGCTTTCTTT
CDR3: CASGLGGTGRKNTEAFF

J: TRBJ2-1
D: TRBD2
size: once
V: TRBV11-3
length: 14
DNA: TGTGCCAGCAGCTTAGGACTAGCGGGGGTTGAGCAGTTCTTC
CDR3: CASSLGLAGVEQFF

J: TRBJ2-1
D: NA
size: NA
V: TRBV5-1
length: 14
DNA: TGCGCCAGCAGCTTGAGGCTTTCCAGGCATGAGCAGTTCTTC
CDR3: CASSLRLSRHEQFF

J: TRBJ1-1
D: NA
size: few
V: TRBV19
length: 15
DNA: TGTGCCAGTAGTATAGTTGGCCGGGTGAACACTGAAGCTTTCTTT
CDR3: CASSIVGRVNTEAFF

J: TRBJ1-3
D: TRBD1
size: few
V: TRBV5-1
length: 15
DNA: TGCGCCAGCAGTCCGGAGACAGGGATCGGAAACACCATATATTTT
CDR3: CASSPETGIGNTIYF

J: TRBJ1-5
D: TRBD1
size: NA
V: TRBV18
length: 17
DNA: TGTGCCAGCTCACAAGGGACAGCTGGAGGCTTCCGGCAGCCCCAGCATTTT
CDR3: CASSQGTAGGFRQPQHF

J: TRBJ2-3
D: TRBD2
size: once
V: TRBV28
length: 17
DNA: TGTGCCAGCAGTCTACCGTCCAGCGGGATTCGCACAGATACGCAGTATTTT
CDR3: CASSLPSSGIRTDTQYF

J: TRBJ2-7
D: NA
size: NA
V: TRBV7-4
length: 16
DNA: TGTGCCAGCAGCTCACCCCCCTCGCGGGCCCCCTACGAGCAGTACTTC
CDR3: CASSSPPSRAPYEQYF

J: TRBJ1-5
D: TRBD1
size: NA
V: TRBV15
length: 15
DNA: TGTGCCACCAGCAGAGAAGGACAGGGTCATCAGCCCCAGCATTTT
CDR3: CATSREGQGHQPQHF

J: TRBJ2-7
D: TRBD2
size: NA
V: TRBV11-2
length: 14
DNA: TGTGCCAGCAGTTATAGCGGGAGCTCCTACGAGCAGTACTTC
CDR3: CASSYSGSSYEQYF

J: TRBJ2-7
D: TRBD1
size: NA
V: TRBV29-1
length: 13
DNA: TGCAGCGTGGAAGACAGGGTCGCCTACGAGCAGTACTTC
CDR3: CSVEDRVAYEQYF

J: TRBJ1-1
D: TRBD1
size: NA
V: TRBV29-1
length: 15
DNA: TGCAGCGTTGGCGGGACAGGCGGCATGAACACTGAAGCTTTCTTT
CDR3: CSVGGTGGMNTEAFF

J: TRBJ2-3
D: TRBD1
size: NA
V: TRBV4-3
length: 16
DNA: TGCGCCAGCAGCCATTTACGGGGACAGGGGCTCGATACGCAGTATTTT
CDR3: CASSHLRGQGLDTQYF